What follows describes a single T cell receptor (beta chain). As yet, its antigen is unknown. The sample belongs to a study of cytomegalovirus exposure and HLA in healthy donors. Study-level information: From approximately 170 million T cells, an earlier analysis saw approximately 120 million unique TCR beta sequences.

Study outcomes and limitations: Cytomegalovirus-associated status was assigned to more than 150 TCR beta chains. Using a false discovery rate of 0.05, a later analysis showed that 16,951 TCR beta sequences were associated with HLA alleles.

Trimming removed 4 bases from V and 7 bases from J, with 5 bases in between. The CDR3 covers 11 residues. Looked up from germline, CDR1 is LNHDA and CDR2 is SQIVND (reference sequence). Vbeta (60) and Jbeta (13) primers were used in the PCR. Assay: immunoSEQ multiplex PCR; the TCRdb copy retains only in-frame clones and omits some. The sample has 98,000 or so clones, 75% to 80% seen once. The sample taken for sequencing was PBMCs. This TCR was sampled from a man between 60 and 75 years old in good health and CMV-seropositive. The chain carries TRBV19 and TRBJ2-1; the D is unclear. The chain's CDR3 is CASSTGNEQFF. In nucleotides, the CDR3 is TGTGCCAGTAGTACCGGTAATGAGCAGTTCTTC.